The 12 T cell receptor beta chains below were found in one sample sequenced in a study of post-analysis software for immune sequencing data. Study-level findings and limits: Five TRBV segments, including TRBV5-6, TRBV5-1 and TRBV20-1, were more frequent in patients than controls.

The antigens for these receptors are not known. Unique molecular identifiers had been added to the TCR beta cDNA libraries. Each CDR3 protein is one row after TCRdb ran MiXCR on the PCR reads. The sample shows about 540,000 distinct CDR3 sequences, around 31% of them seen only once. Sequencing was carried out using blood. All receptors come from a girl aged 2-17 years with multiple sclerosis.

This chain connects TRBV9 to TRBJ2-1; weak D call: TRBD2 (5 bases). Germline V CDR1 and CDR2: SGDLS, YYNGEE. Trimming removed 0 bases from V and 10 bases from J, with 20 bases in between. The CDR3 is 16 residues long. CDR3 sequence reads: CASSVDFDGEAEEQFF. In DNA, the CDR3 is TGTGCCAGCAGCGTAGACTTCGACGGGGAAGCGGAAGAGCAGTTCTTC.

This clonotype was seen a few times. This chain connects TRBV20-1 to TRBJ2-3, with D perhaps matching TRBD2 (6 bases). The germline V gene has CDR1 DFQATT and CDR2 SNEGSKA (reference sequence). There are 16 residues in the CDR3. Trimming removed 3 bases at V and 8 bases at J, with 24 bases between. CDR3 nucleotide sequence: TGCAGTGCTAGTCCCGGGACTGGCCCTTATTGGGCTACGCAGTATTTT. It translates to CSASPGTGPYWATQYF.

The CDR3 here is CASSSRASQETQYF. DNA of the CDR3: TGCGCCAGCAGTTCGCGGGCCTCCCAAGAGACCCAGTACTTC. The V call is TRBV5-1, the J call TRBJ2-5, with D perhaps TRBD2 (5 bases). Between the trimmed V and J ends, which lost 5 bases and 1 base, there was a span of 12 bases. Germline V CDR1 and CDR2: SGHRS, YFSETQ. This CDR3 region has 14 residues.

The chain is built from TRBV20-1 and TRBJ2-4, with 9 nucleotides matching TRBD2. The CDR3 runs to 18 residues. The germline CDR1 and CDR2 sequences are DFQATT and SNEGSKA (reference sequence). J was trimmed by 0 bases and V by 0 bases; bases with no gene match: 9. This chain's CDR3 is CSARDSAPSGVAKNIQYF. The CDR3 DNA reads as TGCAGTGCTAGAGATTCGGCCCCTAGCGGGGTAGCCAAAAACATTCAGTACTTC.

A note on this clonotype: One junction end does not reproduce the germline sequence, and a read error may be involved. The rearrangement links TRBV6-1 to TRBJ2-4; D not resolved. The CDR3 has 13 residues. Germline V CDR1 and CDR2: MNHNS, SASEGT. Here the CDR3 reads CASPGLAKNVQYF. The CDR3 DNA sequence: TGTGCCAGCCCCGGGTTAGCCAAAAACGTTCAGTACTTC.

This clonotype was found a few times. CDR3 residues: CASSSGVGRDTGELFF. The CDR3 region has the DNA TGTGCCAGCAGTTCGGGGGTAGGAAGGGACACCGGGGAGCTGTTTTTT. V is TRBV6-5 and J is TRBJ2-2, with D maybe TRBD2 (6 bases). V gave up 4 bases and J gave up 3 bases, with 15 bases separating them. This CDR3 spans 16 amino acids. Germline assignment: CDR1 MNHEY and CDR2 SVGAGI.

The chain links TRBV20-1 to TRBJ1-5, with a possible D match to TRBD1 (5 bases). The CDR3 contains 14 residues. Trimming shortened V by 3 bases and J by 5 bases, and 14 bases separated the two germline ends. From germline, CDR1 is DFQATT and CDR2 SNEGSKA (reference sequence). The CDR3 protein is CSASYTDRDQPQHF. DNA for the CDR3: TGCAGTGCTAGCTACACAGACAGAGATCAGCCCCAGCATTTT.

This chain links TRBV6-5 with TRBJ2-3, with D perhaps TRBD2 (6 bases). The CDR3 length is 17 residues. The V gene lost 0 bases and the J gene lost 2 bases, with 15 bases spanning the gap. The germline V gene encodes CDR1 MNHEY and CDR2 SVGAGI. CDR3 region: CASSYSRGNWDTDTQYF. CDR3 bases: TGTGCCAGCAGTTACTCCCGCGGGAATTGGGACACAGATACGCAGTATTTT.

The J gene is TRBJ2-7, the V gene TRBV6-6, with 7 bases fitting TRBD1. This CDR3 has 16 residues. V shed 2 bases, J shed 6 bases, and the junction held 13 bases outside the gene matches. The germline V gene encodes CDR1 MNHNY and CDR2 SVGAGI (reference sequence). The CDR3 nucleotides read TGTGCCAGCAGTTACCAGGGACAGCCCCCTCCCCTCGAGCAGTACTTC. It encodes CASSYQGQPPPLEQYF.

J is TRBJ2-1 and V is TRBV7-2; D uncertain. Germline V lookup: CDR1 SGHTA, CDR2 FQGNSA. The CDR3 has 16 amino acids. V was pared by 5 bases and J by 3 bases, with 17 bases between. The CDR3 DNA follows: TGTGCCAGCAGCCCACCCGAAAACAGATTCTACAATGAGCAGTTCTTC. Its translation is CASSPPENRFYNEQFF.

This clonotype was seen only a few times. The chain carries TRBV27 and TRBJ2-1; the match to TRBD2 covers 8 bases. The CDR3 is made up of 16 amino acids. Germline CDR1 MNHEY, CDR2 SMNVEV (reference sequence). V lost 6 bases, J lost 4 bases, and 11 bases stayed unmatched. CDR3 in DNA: TGTGCCAGCAGACAGGCGGGGCGGGGGGTGTACAATGAGCAGTTCTTC. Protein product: CASRQAGRGVYNEQFF.

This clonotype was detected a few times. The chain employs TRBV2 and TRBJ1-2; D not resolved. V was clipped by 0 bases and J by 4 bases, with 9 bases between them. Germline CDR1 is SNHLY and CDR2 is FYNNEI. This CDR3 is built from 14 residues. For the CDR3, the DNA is TGTGCCAGCAGTGAAGCCAGGAGAGTCTATGGCTACACCTTC. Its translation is CASSEARRVYGYTF.